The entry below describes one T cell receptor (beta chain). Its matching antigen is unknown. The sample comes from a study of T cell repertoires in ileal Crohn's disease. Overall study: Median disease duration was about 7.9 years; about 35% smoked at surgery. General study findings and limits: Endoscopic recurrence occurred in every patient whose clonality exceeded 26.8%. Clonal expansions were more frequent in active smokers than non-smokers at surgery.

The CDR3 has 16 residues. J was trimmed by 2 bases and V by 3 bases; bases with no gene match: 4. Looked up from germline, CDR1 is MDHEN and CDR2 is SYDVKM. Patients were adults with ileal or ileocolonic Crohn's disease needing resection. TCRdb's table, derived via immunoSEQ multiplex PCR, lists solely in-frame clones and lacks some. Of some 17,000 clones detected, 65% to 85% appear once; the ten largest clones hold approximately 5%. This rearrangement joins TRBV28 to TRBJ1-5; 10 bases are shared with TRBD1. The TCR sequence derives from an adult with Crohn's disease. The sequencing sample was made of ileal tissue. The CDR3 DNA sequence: TGTGCCAGCAGTTTGACCGGGACAGGGGGCAATCAGCCCCAGCATTTT. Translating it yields CASSLTGTGGNQPQHF.